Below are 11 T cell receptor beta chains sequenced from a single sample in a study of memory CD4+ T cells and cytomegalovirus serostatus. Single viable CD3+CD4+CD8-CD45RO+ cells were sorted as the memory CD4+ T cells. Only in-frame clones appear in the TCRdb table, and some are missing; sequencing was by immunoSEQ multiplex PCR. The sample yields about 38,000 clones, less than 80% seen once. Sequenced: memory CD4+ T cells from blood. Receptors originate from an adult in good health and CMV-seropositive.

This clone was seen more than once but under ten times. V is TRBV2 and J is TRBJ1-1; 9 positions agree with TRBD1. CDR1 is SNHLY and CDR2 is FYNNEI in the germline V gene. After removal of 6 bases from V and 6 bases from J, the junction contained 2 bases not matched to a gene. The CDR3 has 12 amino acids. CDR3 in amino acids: CASRDRGAEAFF. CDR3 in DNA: TGTGCCAGCAGAGACAGGGGGGCTGAAGCTTTCTTT. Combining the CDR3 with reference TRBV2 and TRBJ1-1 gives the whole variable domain EPEVTQTPSHQVTQMGQEVILRCVPISNHLYFYWYRQILGQKVEFLVSFYNNEISEKSEIFDDQFSVERPDGSNFTLKIRSTKLEDSAMYFCASRDRGAEAFFGQGTRLTVV.

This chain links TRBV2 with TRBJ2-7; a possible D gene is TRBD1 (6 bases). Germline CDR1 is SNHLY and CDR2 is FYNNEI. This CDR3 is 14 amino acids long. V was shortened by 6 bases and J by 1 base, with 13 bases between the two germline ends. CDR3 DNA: TGTGCCAGCAGGGTTCAGGGGAATTCCTACGAGCAGTACTTC. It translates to CASRVQGNSYEQYF.

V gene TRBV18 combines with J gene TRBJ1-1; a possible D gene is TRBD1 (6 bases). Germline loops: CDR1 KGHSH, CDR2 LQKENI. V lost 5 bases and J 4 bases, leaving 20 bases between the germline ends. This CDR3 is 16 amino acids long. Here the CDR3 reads CASSSKRGAEGTEAFF. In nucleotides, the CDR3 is TGTGCCAGCTCATCAAAACGGGGGGCTGAGGGCACTGAAGCTTTCTTT. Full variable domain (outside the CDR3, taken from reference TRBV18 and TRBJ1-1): NAGVMQNPRHLVRRRGQEARLRCSPMKGHSHVYWYRQLPEEGLKFMVYLQKENIIDESGMPKERFSAEFPKEGPSILRIQQVVRGDSAAYFCASSSKRGAEGTEAFFGQGTRLTVV.

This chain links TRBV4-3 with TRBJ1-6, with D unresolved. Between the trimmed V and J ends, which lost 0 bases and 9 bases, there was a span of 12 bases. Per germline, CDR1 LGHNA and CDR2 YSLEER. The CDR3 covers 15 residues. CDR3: CASSQDLARGSPLHF. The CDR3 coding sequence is TGCGCCAGCAGCCAAGATTTAGCGCGCGGTTCACCCCTCCACTTT.

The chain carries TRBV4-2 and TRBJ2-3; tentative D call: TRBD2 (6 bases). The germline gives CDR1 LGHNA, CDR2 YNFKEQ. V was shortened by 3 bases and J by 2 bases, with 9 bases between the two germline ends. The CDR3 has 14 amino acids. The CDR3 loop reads CASSHWGVTDTQYF. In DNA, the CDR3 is TGTGCCAGCAGCCACTGGGGGGTCACAGATACGCAGTATTTT.

The CDR3, as DNA: TGTGCCAGCAGCTTAACGGGTACAGATACGCAGTATTTT. Amino acids: CASSLTGTDTQYF. This chain connects TRBV7-3 to TRBJ2-3, with D unresolved. The germline CDR1 and CDR2 sequences are SGHTA and FQGTGA. There are 13 residues in the CDR3. Trimming left V 0 bases short and J 3 bases short, with 4 bases between.

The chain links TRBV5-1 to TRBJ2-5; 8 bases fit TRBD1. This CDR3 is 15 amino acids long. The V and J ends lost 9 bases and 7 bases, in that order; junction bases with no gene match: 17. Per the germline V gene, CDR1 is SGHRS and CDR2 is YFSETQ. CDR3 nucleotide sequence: TGCGCCACCTCTAAGGCTGACAGGGGCGGTGGGACCCAGTACTTC. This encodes CATSKADRGGGTQYF.

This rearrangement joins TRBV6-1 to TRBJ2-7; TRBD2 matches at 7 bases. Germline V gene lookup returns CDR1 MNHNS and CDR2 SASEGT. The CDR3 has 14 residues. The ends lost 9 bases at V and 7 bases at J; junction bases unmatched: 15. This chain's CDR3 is CASRTAGAPGEQYF. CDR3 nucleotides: TGTGCCAGTCGGACGGCGGGAGCCCCGGGGGAGCAGTACTTC.

The CDR3, as DNA: TGTGCCAGCACCCCTGGGGGAGTAGAGACCCAGTACTTC. Translated, it gives CASTPGGVETQYF. The rearrangement joins TRBV6-5 to TRBJ2-5; D is tentatively TRBD1 or TRBD2 (5 bases each). Germline assignment: CDR1 MNHEY and CDR2 SVGAGI. V was cut by 7 bases and J by 4 bases, with 13 bases left in between. The CDR3 is made up of 13 amino acids.

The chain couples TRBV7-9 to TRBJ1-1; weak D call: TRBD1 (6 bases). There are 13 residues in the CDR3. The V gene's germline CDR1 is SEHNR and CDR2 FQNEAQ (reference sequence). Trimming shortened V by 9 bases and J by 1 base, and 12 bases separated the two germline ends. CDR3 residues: CASRDKRNTEAFF. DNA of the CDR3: TGTGCCAGTCGGGACAAACGGAACACTGAAGCTTTCTTT.

The CDR3 DNA sequence: TGTGCCAGCAGCTCGGGGGACTATTCCACAGATACGCAGTATTTT. Translation: CASSSGDYSTDTQYF. The J gene is TRBJ2-3, the V gene TRBV7-8, with 7 bases aligning to TRBD2. V shed 4 bases and J 2 bases; nucleotides not matched to a gene: 6. Germline CDR1 reads SGHVS; CDR2 reads FQNEAQ. The CDR3 covers 15 residues.